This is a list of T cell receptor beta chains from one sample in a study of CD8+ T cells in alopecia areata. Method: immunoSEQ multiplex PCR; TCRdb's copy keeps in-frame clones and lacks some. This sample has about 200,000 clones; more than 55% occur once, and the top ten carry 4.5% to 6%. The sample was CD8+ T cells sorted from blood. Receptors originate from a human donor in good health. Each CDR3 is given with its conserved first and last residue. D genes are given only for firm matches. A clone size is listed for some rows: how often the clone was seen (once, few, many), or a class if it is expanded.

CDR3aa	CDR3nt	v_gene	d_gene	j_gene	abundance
CASSVEMDTDTQYF	TGTGCCAGCAGCGTAGAGATGGACACAGATACGCAGTATTTT	TRBV9	.	TRBJ2-3	.
CASRDGNSNQPQHF	TGTGCCAGTAGGGACGGAAATAGCAATCAGCCCCAGCATTTT	TRBV19	.	TRBJ1-5	.
CASSLEQDRPLMNTEAFF	TGCGCCAGCAGCTTGGAACAGGACAGGCCTCTAATGAACACTGAAGCTTTCTTT	TRBV5-1	TRBD1	TRBJ1-1	few
CASSFGGIDTKAFF	TGTGCCAGCAGCTTTGGGGGGATTGACACTAAAGCTTTCTTT	TRBV5-6	.	TRBJ1-1	.
CASTEPSQETQYF	TGTGCCAGCACTGAACCTTCCCAAGAGACCCAGTACTTC	TRBV7-9	.	TRBJ2-5	.
CSVGSGGAIEQFF	TGCAGCGTTGGTAGCGGGGGGGCGATCGAGCAGTTCTTC	TRBV29-1	TRBD2	TRBJ2-1	.
CASSPGATLGKQFF	TGTGCCAGCAGCCCGGGGGCCACCCTCGGGAAGCAGTTCTTC	TRBV7-9	.	TRBJ2-1	.
CASSANSPLHF	TGTGCCAGCAGTGCTAATTCACCCCTCCACTTT	TRBV2	.	TRBJ1-6	.
CASSQDHGQPQHF	TGCGCCAGCAGCCAAGATCACGGTCAGCCCCAGCATTTT	TRBV4-1	.	TRBJ1-5	once
CASSLVSGGYNEQFF	TGTGCCAGCAGCTTAGTGTCAGGGGGGTACAATGAGCAGTTCTTC	TRBV13	.	TRBJ2-1	.
CASSSSGTLRGYTF	TGTGCCAGCAGCTCCTCCGGGACCCTTAGGGGCTACACCTTC	TRBV13	.	TRBJ1-2	.
CSVEEGYYGYTF	TGCAGCGTTGAAGAGGGATACTATGGCTACACCTTC	TRBV29-1	.	TRBJ1-2	.
CASSYGASTTQETQYF	TGTGCCAGCAGTTACGGGGCGAGCACCACCCAAGAGACCCAGTACTTC	TRBV6-5	.	TRBJ2-5	.
CAISYGPNGKNTEAFF	TGTGCCATCAGCTACGGACCCAATGGGAAGAACACTGAAGCTTTCTTT	TRBV10-3	.	TRBJ1-1	few
CASSDSRVGVEKLFF	TGTGCCAGCAGTGATTCCCGCGTTGGAGTTGAAAAACTGTTTTTT	TRBV25-1	.	TRBJ1-4	.
CASSVGGQGNTEAFF	TGTGCCAGCAGTGTCGGTGGCCAGGGGAACACTGAAGCTTTCTTT	TRBV6-4	.	TRBJ1-1	medium-sized
CTASGQGTGNTIYF	TGCACCGCCTCCGGACAGGGGACAGGAAACACCATATATTTT	TRBV1	.	TRBJ1-3	.
CASSYLFRANSPLHF	TGTGCCAGCAGTTACCTTTTCAGGGCAAATTCACCCCTCCACTTT	TRBV6-6	.	TRBJ1-6	.
CASNAFNTEAFF	TGTGCCAGCAACGCTTTCAACACTGAAGCTTTCTTT	TRBV7-9	.	TRBJ1-1	.
CASNPDPRGDIQYF	TGTGCCAGCAATCCGGACCCACGGGGGGACATTCAGTACTTC	TRBV27	TRBD2	TRBJ2-4	.
CASSELLAGAQGNEQFF	TGTGCCAGCAGTGAACTCCTAGCGGGGGCCCAGGGGAATGAGCAGTTCTTC	TRBV2	TRBD2	TRBJ2-1	.
CASSLAQSPAAAIGTGELFF	TGTGCCAGCAGCTTAGCCCAATCCCCCGCGGCAGCAATAGGCACCGGGGAGCTGTTTTTT	TRBV7-6	.	TRBJ2-2	.
CASSRRAGEPDTQYF	TGTGCCAGCAGCCGGCGGGCGGGGGAGCCAGATACGCAGTATTTT	TRBV7-3	TRBD2	TRBJ2-3	few
CASSDGQAYEQYF	TGTGCCAGCTCCGATGGGCAGGCCTACGAGCAGTACTTC	TRBV18	.	TRBJ2-7	few
CSVDGRAGELFF	TGCAGCGTTGATGGCAGGGCCGGGGAGCTGTTTTTT	TRBV29-1	.	TRBJ2-2	.
CASSPLTSGGEQFF	TGTGCCAGCAGTCCGCTGACTAGCGGGGGGGAGCAGTTCTTC	TRBV6-5	TRBD2	TRBJ2-1	.
CAYYLGTEAFF	TGTGCCTACTACCTGGGCACTGAAGCTTTCTTT	TRBV30	.	TRBJ1-1	.
CAISGGQAMNTEAFF	TGTGCCATCAGTGGAGGACAGGCTATGAACACTGAAGCTTTCTTT	TRBV10-3	TRBD1	TRBJ1-1	few
CSVEGTGTHEQFF	TGCAGCGTTGAGGGGACAGGGACCCATGAGCAGTTCTTC	TRBV29-1	TRBD1	TRBJ2-1	.
CSVPLTGNYGYTF	TGCAGCGTCCCTCTGACAGGGAACTATGGCTACACCTTC	TRBV29-1	TRBD1	TRBJ1-2	.
CASSGDRKETQYF	TGTGCCAGCAGTGGGGACAGAAAAGAGACCCAGTACTTC	TRBV2	TRBD1	TRBJ2-5	.
CSVDGRDASSYNEQFF	TGCAGCGTTGACGGTAGGGACGCCAGCTCCTACAATGAGCAGTTCTTC	TRBV29-1	.	TRBJ2-1	.
CASSLEHGVYEQYF	TGCGCCAGCAGCTTGGAACATGGGGTCTACGAGCAGTACTTC	TRBV5-1	.	TRBJ2-7	.
CASSLSGGIYNEQFF	TGTGCCAGCAGCTTAAGCGGGGGGATCTACAATGAGCAGTTCTTC	TRBV7-9	TRBD2	TRBJ2-1	few
CSVEDPWTGETQYF	TGCAGCGTTGAAGATCCCTGGACAGGGGAGACCCAGTACTTC	TRBV29-1	TRBD1	TRBJ2-5	.